This T cell receptor (beta chain) appears in the sequencing data of a study of read filtering for tumor transcriptome and immune sequencing. Study-wide background: R-ISS stage counts were 8 for I, approximately 15 for II, 6 or 7 for III. Transcriptome libraries were built from DNase-treated RNA.

The CDR3 sequence is 21 residues long. Looked up from germline, CDR1 is SQVTM and CDR2 is ANQGSEA. The J segment lost 2 bases and the V segment lost 7 bases, leaving 32 bases of the junction unmatched. The library was built from around 400 ng RNA with molecular barcoded adaptors for alpha/delta and beta/gamma chains. TCRdb reprocessed the reads via MiXCR and lists one record per CDR3 protein. This table has 5,000 to 6,500 distinct CDR3 sequences, 21% appearing once. This clonotype was seen ten or more times. The sequencing sample was made of a population of CD138-negative cells sorted from bone marrow. The TCR comes from a donor over 35 with multiple myeloma. The chain links TRBV29-1 to TRBJ2-7; TRBD1 aligns across 7 bases. CDR3 sequence (DNA): TGCAGCGGATACAACGTAATATCAGGGACAGCCCAAGGGACCGGGGCCTACGAGCAGTACTTC. This codes for CSGYNVISGTAQGTGAYEQYF.